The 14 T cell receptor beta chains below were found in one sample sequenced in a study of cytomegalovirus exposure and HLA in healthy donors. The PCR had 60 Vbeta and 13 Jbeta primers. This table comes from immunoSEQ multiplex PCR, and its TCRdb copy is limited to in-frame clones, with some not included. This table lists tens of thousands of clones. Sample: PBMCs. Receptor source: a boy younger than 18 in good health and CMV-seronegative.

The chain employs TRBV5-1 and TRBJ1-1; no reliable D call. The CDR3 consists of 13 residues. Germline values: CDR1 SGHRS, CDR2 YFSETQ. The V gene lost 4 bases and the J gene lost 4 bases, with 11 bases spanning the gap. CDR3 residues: CASSAVISTEAFF. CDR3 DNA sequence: TGCGCCAGCAGCGCCGTTATCAGCACTGAAGCTTTCTTT.

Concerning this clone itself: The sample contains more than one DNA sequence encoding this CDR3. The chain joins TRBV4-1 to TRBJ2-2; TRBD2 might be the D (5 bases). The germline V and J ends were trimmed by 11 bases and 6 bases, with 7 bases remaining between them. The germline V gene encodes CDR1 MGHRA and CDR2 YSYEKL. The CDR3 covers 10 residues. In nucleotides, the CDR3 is TGCGCCTCCGGGGCCGGGGAGCTGTTTTTT. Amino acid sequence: CASGAGELFF.

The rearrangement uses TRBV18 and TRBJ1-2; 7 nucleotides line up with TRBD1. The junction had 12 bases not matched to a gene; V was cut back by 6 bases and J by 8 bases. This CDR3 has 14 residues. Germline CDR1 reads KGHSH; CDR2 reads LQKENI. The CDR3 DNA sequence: TGTGCCAGCTCGCCCGGGACAGCCGAAAACGGCTACACCTTC. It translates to CASSPGTAENGYTF.

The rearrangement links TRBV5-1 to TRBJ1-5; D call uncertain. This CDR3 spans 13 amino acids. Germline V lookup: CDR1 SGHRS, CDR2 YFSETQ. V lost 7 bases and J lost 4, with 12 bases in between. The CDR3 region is CASSFAENQPQHF. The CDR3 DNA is TGCGCCAGCTCATTTGCGGAGAATCAGCCCCAGCATTTT. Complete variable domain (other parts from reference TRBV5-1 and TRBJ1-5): KAGVTQTPRYLIKTRGQQVTLSCSPISGHRSVSWYQQTPGQGLQFLFEYFSETQRNKGNFPGRFSGRQFSNSRSEMNVSTLELGDSALYLCASSFAENQPQHFGDGTRLSIL.

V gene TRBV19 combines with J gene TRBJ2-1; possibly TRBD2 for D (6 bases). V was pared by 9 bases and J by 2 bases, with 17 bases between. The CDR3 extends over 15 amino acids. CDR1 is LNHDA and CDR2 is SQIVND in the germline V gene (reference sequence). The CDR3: CASRMERATYNEQFF. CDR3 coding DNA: TGTGCCAGCCGAATGGAGCGGGCGACCTACAATGAGCAGTTCTTC.

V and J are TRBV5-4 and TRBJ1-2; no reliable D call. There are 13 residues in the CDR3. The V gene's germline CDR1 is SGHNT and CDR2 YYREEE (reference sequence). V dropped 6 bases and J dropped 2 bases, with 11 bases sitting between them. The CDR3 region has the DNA TGTGCCAGCACCCCCGGGGTGAACTATGGCTACACCTTC. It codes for CASTPGVNYGYTF.

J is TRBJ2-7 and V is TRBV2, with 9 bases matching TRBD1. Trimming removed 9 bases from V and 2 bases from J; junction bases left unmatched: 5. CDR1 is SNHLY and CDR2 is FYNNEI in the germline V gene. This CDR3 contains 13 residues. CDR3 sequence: CASRGQGAYEQYF. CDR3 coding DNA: TGTGCCAGTAGGGGACAGGGCGCCTACGAGCAGTACTTC.

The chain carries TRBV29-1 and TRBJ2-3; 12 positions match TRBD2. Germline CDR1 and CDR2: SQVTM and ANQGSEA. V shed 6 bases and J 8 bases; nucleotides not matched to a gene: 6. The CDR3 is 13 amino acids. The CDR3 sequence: CSVLTSGSGTQYF. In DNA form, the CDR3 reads TGCAGCGTCTTGACTAGCGGGAGTGGTACGCAGTATTTT.

The CDR3 spells CASTRWTGGSEKLFF. The CDR3 nucleotides are TGTGCCAGTACCCGATGGACAGGGGGAAGTGAAAAACTGTTTTTT. This chain connects TRBV19 to TRBJ1-4, with 10 positions matching TRBD1. Germline V gene lookup returns CDR1 LNHDA and CDR2 SQIVND (reference sequence). This CDR3 region has 15 residues. V shed 7 bases and J 7 bases; nucleotides not matched to a gene: 9. Together with reference TRBV19 and TRBJ1-4, the CDR3 gives the full variable domain: DGGITQSPKYLFRKEGQNVTLSCEQNLNHDAMYWYRQDPGQGLRLIYYSQIVNDFQKGDIAEGYSVSREKKESFPLTVTSAQKNPTAFYLCASTRWTGGSEKLFFGSGTQLSVL.

The CDR3 sequence: CAAGEQPQHF. The CDR3, as DNA: TGTGCCGCAGGGGAACAGCCCCAGCATTTT. The V gene is TRBV19, the J gene TRBJ1-5, with D possibly matching TRBD1 (6 bases). The V gene's germline CDR1 is LNHDA and CDR2 SQIVND (reference sequence). This CDR3 comprises 10 residues. V was trimmed by 11 bases and J by 7 bases, leaving 9 bases between them.

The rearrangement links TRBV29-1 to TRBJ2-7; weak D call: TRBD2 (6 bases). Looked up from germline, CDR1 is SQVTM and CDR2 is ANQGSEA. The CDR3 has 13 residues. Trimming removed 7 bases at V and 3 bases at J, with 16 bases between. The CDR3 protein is CSAGTGLVYEQYF. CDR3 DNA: TGCAGCGCCGGAACGGGACTGGTCTACGAGCAGTACTTC.

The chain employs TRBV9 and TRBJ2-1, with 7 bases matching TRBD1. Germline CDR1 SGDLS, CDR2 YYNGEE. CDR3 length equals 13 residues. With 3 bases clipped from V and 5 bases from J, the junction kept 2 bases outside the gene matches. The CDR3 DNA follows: TGTGCCAGCAGCGCAGGGGGTAACAATGAGCAGTTCTTC. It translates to CASSAGGNNEQFF.

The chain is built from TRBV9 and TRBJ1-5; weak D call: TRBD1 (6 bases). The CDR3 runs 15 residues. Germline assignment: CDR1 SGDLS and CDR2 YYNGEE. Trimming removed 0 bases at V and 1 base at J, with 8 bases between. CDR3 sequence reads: CASSVGQASNQPQHF. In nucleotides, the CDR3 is TGTGCCAGCAGCGTAGGACAGGCGAGCAATCAGCCCCAGCATTTT.

DNA for the CDR3: TGTGCCAGCAGCGCCGGGACAGGGGATACCTACGAGCAGTACTTC. Amino acid sequence: CASSAGTGDTYEQYF. The chain joins TRBV9 to TRBJ2-7, with 10 bases fitting TRBD1. CDR1 is SGDLS, CDR2 YYNGEE, per germline. The CDR3 consists of 15 residues. The V and J ends lost 3 bases and 2 bases, in that order; junction bases with no gene match: 5. Based on the CDR3 plus reference TRBV9 and TRBJ2-7, the full variable domain is DSGVTQTPKHLITATGQRVTLRCSPRSGDLSVYWYQQSLDQGLQFLIQYYNGEERAKGNILERFSAQQFPDLHSELNLSSLELGDSALYFCASSAGTGDTYEQYFGPGTRLTVT.